This entry describes one TCR beta chain. Antigen: not known. This record comes from a study of glioma-infiltrating T cells. Findings and caveats of the study: Tissue and blood shared very few CDR3 sequences. Above-expected tissue-blood divergence occurred in all gliomas, most in low-grade ones.

Germline V lookup: CDR1 DFQATT, CDR2 SNEGSKA (reference sequence). The CDR3 loop spans 13 amino acids. V lost 5 bases to trimming and J lost 5 bases, with 13 bases between them. The iRepertoire nested amplicon-rescue multiplex PCR amplified TCR alpha and beta CDR3s from RNA. Input was roughly 85-400 ng of tissue mRNA or PBMC total RNA. TCRdb reprocessed the multiplex PCR reads with MiXCR, giving one entry per CDR3 protein. The sample has 150,000 or so distinct CDR3 sequences; roughly 43% are singletons. The sequenced sample consisted of glioma tissue, nonneoplastic brain tissue, or PBMCs (not recorded which). The chain joins TRBV20-1 to TRBJ2-1; maybe TRBD1 (5 bases). The receptor comes from a human donor with low-grade glioma or glioblastoma, undergoing nonglioma brain surgery, or in good health (not recorded which). The CDR3 loop is CSALHFRDNEQFF. The CDR3 DNA follows: TGCAGTGCTCTACACTTCAGGGACAATGAGCAGTTCTTC.